Included here is one TCR beta chain sequence, with context. Repertoires were generated with immunoSEQ multiplex PCR, while TCRdb's copy carries only in-frame clones and drops some. The sample lists 70,000 to 90,000 clones; 94% were seen once. This sample is drawn from a study of technical replicates of blood from four donors. Germline V CDR1 and CDR2: MDHEN, SYDVKM. This CDR3 is built from 11 residues. The V and J ends lost 5 bases and 7 bases respectively, with 6 bases between them. This clonotype originated in a human donor in good health. V and J are TRBV28 and TRBJ2-1; D is unclear. The sample taken for sequencing was T cells isolated from PBMCs. Here the CDR3 reads CASSSENEQFF. Here the CDR3 DNA reads TGTGCCAGCAGTAGCGAGAATGAGCAGTTCTTC. Supplemented by reference TRBV28 and TRBJ2-1, the full variable domain reads DVKVTQSSRYLVKRTGEKVFLECVQDMDHENMFWYRQDPGLGLRLIYFSYDVKMKEKGDIPEGYSVSREKKERFSLILESASTNQTSMYLCASSSENEQFFGPGTRLTVL.